The clone carrying this T cell receptor (beta chain) occurred many times. The antigen is not known. The data belong to a study of T cells in Graves' hyperthyroidism and ophthalmopathy. The CDR3 contains 15 residues. CDR1 and CDR2 from the germline V gene are MNHEY and SVGAGI. The V gene end was trimmed by 2 bases and the J gene end by 2 bases; junction bases not matched to a gene: 3. Patients were aged 18 to 65, had disease duration under 2 months, and had newly diagnosed hyperthyroidism. Any patient presenting with uncontrolled infection, other autoimmune disease, pregnancy or lactation was left out. Regions amplified from RNA transcripts were the TCR beta CDR3 regions. The TCR CDR3 first-round RT-PCR relied on the HTBI primer set. TCRdb reanalysed the multiplex PCR reads using MiXCR and keeps one entry per CDR3 protein. Counted here are 350,000 to 400,000 distinct CDR3 sequences, approximately 15% occurring once; the ten biggest clones make up approximately 32%.

Overall study findings and caveats: The blood repertoire included most of the expanded thyroid clonotypes above 0.001. Classification by a 13 V-J model distinguished ophthalmopathy from stable hyperthyroidism.

The clonotype was recovered from a woman younger than 45 with Graves' hyperthyroidism. V and J are TRBV6-5 and TRBJ2-7; 10 bases agree with TRBD1. Sequencing used blood. As DNA, the CDR3 is TGTGCCAGCAGTTACCGGGACAGGGGCACCTACGAGCAGTACTTC. It specifies CASSYRDRGTYEQYF.